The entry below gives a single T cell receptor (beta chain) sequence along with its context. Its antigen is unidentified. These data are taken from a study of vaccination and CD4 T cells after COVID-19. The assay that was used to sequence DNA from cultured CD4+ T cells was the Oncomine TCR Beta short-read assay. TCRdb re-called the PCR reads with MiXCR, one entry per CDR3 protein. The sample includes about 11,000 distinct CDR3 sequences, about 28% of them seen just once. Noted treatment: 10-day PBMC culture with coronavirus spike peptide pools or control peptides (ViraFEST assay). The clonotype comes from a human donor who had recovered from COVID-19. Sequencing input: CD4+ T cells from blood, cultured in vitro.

This CDR3 reads CASSYSGGNTEAFF. The CDR3 nucleotides are TGTGCCAGCAGTTACTCGGGGGGGAACACTGAAGCTTTCTTT. The V gene is TRBV6-2 or TRBV6-3, the J gene TRBJ1-1; TRBD1 might be the D (5 bases). Germline lookup yields CDR1 MNHEY and CDR2 SVGEGT. Trimming stripped 0 bases from V and 1 base from J, with 6 bases between. This CDR3 spans 14 amino acids.